This T cell receptor beta chain was captured in a study of TIL therapy for anti-PD-1-resistant metastatic lung cancer. The time point: pre-treatment sample, taken before nivolumab and TIL therapy. This clone turned up a few times. The CDR3 spans 16 residues. Trimming left V 4 bases short and J 0 bases short, with 12 bases between. Germline CDR1 MNHNS, CDR2 SASEGT. Sequencing used immunoSEQ v3. Clones were sequenced by immunoSEQ multiplex PCR, and TCRdb holds only the in-frame ones, with some missing. Of 55,000 to 65,000 clones listed, about 69% are singletons. This TCR was sampled from a person aged 30 to 80 with non-small cell lung cancer. This sequence joins TRBV6-1 and TRBJ2-2; weak D call: TRBD1 (6 bases). The sequences come from blood, collected at baseline. This CDR3 reads CASSVDRPSNTGELFF. Written as DNA, the CDR3 is TGTGCCAGCAGTGTTGACAGGCCATCGAACACCGGGGAGCTGTTTTTT.